This T cell receptor beta chain was sequenced in a study of CD8+CD57+ T cells in acquired aplastic anemia. Study-wide points: CD8+ Simpson's diversity did not differ significantly between patients and controls.

Genomic DNA served as template for TCR beta VDJ and CDR3 profiling. TCRdb used MiXCR to reprocess the reads, holding one entry per CDR3 protein. Of around 250,000 distinct CDR3 sequences in the sample, approximately 86% were seen once. CD8+CD57+ cell expansion had been shown by flow cytometry in patients chosen for sequencing. None of the patients had been given any therapy when their blood was sampled. For this clonotype: Its antigen is unidentified.

This TCR came from a human donor with aplastic anemia. Sequencing input: sorted CD4+, CD8+, or CD8+CD57+ T cells (not recorded which) from PBMCs.

The CDR3 DNA sequence: TGTGCCAGCAGTGACGCGAGGAACATTCAGTACTTC. As protein: CASSDARNIQYF. The rearrangement links TRBV6-4 to TRBJ2-4; no definite D call. In germline, CDR1 is MRHNA, CDR2 SNTAGT. The CDR3 has 12 residues. Trimming cost V 2 bases and J 7 bases, with 6 bases left between them.